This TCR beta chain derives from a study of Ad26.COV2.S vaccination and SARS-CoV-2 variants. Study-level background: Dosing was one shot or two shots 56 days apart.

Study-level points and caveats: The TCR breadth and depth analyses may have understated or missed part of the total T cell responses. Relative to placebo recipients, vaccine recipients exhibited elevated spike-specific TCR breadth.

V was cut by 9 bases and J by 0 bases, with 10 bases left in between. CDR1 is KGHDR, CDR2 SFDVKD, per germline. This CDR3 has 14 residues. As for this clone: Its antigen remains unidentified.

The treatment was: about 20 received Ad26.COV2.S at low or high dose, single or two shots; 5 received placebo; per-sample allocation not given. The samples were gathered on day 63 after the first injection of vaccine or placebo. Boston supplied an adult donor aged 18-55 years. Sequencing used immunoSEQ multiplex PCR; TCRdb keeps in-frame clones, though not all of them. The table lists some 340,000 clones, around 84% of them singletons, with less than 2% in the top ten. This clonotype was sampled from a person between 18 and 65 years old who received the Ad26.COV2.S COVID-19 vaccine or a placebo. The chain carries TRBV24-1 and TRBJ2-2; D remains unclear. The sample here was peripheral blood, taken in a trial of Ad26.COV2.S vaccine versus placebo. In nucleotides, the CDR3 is TGTGCCACCGGTTCGGACGCGAACACCGGGGAGCTGTTTTTT. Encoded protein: CATGSDANTGELFF.